The sequence of this T cell receptor (beta chain) was determined in a study of T cell clones after liver transplantation. The overall study: A pre-transplant mixed lymphocyte reaction with TCRbeta sequencing defined graft-donor-reactive clones followed in post-transplant blood. As an antigen-independent comparator, third-party-reactive TCRbeta sequences came from pre-transplant mixed lymphocyte reactions. Study-wide findings and caveats: Compared with third party-reactive sequences, donor-reactive ones declined more, independent of withdrawal success.

TCRdb keeps only in-frame clones here, not all; method: immunoSEQ multiplex PCR. The table lists approximately 55,000 clones, around 75% of them singletons, with over 14% in the top ten. As for this clone: The antigen remains undetermined. The junction departs from germline at one end; a sequencing error may be responsible.

Unstimulated PBMCs were sorted into CD3+CD4+ and CD3+CD8+ populations. The receptor was derived from a human donor who received a liver transplant. The sequencing used CD4+ T cells from blood, collected before liver transplant.

CDR3 amino acids: CATSVLQRGAYNEQFF. CDR3 sequence (DNA): TGTGCCACCAGCGTCTTACAACGGGGGGCTTACAATGAGCAGTTCTTC. The V and J genes are TRBV7-2 and TRBJ2-1, with D perhaps TRBD2 (7 bases). The CDR3 is made up of 16 amino acids. CDR1 and CDR2 (germline): SGHTA, FQGNSA.